This T cell receptor beta chain was identified in a study of metastatic and nonmetastatic thyroid tumors. TCRdb re-processed the PCR reads through MiXCR. This sample has 5,400 or so clones, with less than 40% found just once. V dropped 4 bases and J dropped 2; count of bases not matched to a gene: 8. This CDR3 region has 15 residues. Looked up from germline, CDR1 is SGHTA and CDR2 is FQGTGA. All patients reached thyroid surgery having received no treatment beforehand. The gene calls are TRBV7-3 and TRBJ2-7, with 7 bases that match TRBD2. The source is a female donor with papillary thyroid cancer or a benign thyroid nodule (not recorded which). Some clones in this sample may be carry-over from other donors' samples. The sequencing input was adjacent normal tissue. This CDR3 is CASSSSSGNTYEQYF. DNA of the CDR3: TGTGCCAGCAGCTCCTCCAGCGGGAATACCTACGAGCAGTACTTC.